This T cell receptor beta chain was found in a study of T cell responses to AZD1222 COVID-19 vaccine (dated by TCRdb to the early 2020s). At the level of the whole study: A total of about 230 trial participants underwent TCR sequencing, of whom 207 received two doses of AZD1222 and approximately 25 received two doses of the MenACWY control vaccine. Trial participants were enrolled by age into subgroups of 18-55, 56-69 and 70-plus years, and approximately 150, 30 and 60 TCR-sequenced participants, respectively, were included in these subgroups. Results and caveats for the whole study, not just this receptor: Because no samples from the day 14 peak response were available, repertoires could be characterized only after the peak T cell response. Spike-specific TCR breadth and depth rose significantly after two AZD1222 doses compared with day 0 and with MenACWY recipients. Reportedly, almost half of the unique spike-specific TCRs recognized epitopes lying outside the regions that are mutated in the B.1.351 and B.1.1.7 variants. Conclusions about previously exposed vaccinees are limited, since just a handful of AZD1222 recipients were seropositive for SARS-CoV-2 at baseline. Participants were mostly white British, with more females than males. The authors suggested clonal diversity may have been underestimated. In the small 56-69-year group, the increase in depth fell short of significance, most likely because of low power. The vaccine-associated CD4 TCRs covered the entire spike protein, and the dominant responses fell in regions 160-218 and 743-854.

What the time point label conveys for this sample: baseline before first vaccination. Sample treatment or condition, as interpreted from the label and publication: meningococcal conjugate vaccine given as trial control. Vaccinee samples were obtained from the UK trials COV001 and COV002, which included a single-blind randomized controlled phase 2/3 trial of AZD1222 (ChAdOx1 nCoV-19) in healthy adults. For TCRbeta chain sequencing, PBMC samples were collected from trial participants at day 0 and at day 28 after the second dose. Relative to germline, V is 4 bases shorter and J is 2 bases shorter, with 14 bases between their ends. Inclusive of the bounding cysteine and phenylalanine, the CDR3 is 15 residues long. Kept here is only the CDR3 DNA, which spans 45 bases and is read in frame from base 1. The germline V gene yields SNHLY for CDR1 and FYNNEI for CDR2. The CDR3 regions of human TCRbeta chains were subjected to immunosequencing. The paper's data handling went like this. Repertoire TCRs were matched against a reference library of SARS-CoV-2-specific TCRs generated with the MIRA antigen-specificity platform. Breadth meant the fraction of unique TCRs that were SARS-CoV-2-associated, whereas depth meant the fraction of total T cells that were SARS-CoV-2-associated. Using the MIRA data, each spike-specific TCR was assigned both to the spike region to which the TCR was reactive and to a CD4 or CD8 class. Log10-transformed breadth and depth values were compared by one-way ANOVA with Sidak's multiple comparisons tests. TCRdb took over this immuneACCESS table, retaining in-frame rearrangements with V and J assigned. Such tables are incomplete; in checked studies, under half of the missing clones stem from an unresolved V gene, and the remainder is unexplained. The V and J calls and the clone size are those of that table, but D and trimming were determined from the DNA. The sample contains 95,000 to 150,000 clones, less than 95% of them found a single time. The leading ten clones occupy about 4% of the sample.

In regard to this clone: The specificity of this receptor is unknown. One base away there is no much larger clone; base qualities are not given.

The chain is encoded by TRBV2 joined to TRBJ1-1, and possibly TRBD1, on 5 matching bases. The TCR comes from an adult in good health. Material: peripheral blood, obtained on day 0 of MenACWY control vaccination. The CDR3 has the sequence CASSGVGGKNTEAFF. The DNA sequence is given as TGTGCCAGCAGTGGAGTGGGGGGGAAAAACACTGAAGCTTTCTTT.